What follows describes a single T cell receptor (beta chain). The CDR3 sequence is 12 residues long. Germline V gene data show CDR1 as WNHNN and CDR2 as SYGVQD (reference sequence). Trimming took 4 bases from V and 11 from J, leaving 14 bases between them. Data came from immunoSEQ multiplex PCR; TCRdb stores just in-frame clones and leaves some out. The sample contains 450,000 or so clones, less than 95% of which appear only once. The source of the sample is a study of blood T cell repertoires in COVID-19. The chain is built from TRBV10-1 and TRBJ1-1; D unclear. The receptor was derived from a man aged 18 to 29 who had recovered from COVID-19. Sequencing input: PBMCs or T cells enriched from blood (not recorded which). CDR3 in amino acids: CASSGSQTPAFF. The CDR3, as DNA: TGCGCCAGCAGTGGGTCCCAAACTCCCGCTTTCTTT.